These 28 T cell receptor beta chains came from one sample sequenced in a study of T-cell reconstitution after alpha-beta-depleted transplantation in children. The authors prepared the TCRbeta library with unique molecular identifiers. One entry per CDR3 protein results from TCRdb running MiXCR on the PCR reads. This table holds about 490,000 distinct CDR3 sequences, over 9.5% found once. The specimen comprised PBMCs, sampled before TCRalphabeta/CD19-depleted stem cell transplant. The origin of the receptors is a child aged 2 to 15 with inherited bone marrow failure, due to receive a stem cell transplant.

In its sample, this clonotype was seen many times. V usage is TRBV4-1 and J usage is TRBJ1-2; TRBD1 matches at 9 bases. Germline V gene sequence: CDR1 MGHRA, CDR2 YSYEKL. After removal of 4 bases from V and 3 bases from J, the junction contained 6 bases not matched to a gene. The CDR3 spans 15 residues. CDR3 region: CASSLGTGTDYGYTF. Written as DNA, the CDR3 is TGCGCCAGCAGCCTGGGGACAGGGACGGACTATGGCTACACCTTC.

This clonotype was observed many times. CDR3 loop: CASSLRNRDRGTEQYF. The CDR3, as DNA: TGTGCCAGCAGTTTGAGGAACCGGGACAGGGGTACCGAGCAGTACTTC. This chain joins TRBV27 and TRBJ2-7; 10 positions match TRBD1. The CDR3 has 16 amino acids. J was trimmed by 6 bases and V by 3 bases; bases with no gene match: 11. Germline CDR1 and CDR2: MNHEY and SMNVEV (reference sequence).

This clonotype came up many times. This chain joins TRBV9 and TRBJ2-1, with D possibly TRBD2 on 6 matching bases. CDR3 length equals 16 residues. CDR1 is SGDLS and CDR2 is YYNGEE in the germline V gene. V lost 0 bases, J lost 2 bases, and 12 bases lay in between. This CDR3 is CASSVAVGGPYNEQFF. CDR3 nucleotides: TGTGCCAGCAGCGTAGCGGTGGGAGGCCCCTACAATGAGCAGTTCTTC.

This clonotype was found many times. V and J are TRBV13 and TRBJ2-1; D might be TRBD2 (5 bases). With 1 base removed from V and 5 bases from J, the gap between germline ends came to 15 bases. This CDR3 has 16 residues. Germline V gives CDR1 PRHDT, CDR2 FYEKMQ (reference sequence). The CDR3 region has the DNA TGTGCCAGCAGCTTAGTGAGCGGCCTAGAAGACAATGAGCAGTTCTTC. It translates to CASSLVSGLEDNEQFF. Filled out from reference TRBV13 and TRBJ2-1, the complete variable domain reads AAGVIQSPRHLIKEKRETATLKCYPIPRHDTVYWYQQGPGQDPQFLISFYEKMQSDKGSIPDRFSAQQFSDYHSELNMSSLELGDSALYFCASSLVSGLEDNEQFFGPGTRLTVL.

This clonotype was picked up many times. The chain carries TRBV29-1 and TRBJ2-3; no clear D gene. Germline values: CDR1 SQVTM, CDR2 ANQGSEA. This CDR3 is built from 11 residues. Trimming shortened V by 0 bases and J by 9 bases, and 7 bases separated the two germline ends. DNA of the CDR3: TGCAGCGTTGAAGATCACGGAACGCAGTATTTT. Translating it yields CSVEDHGTQYF.

This clonotype was picked up a small number of times. The genes are TRBV2 and TRBJ2-7; 12 nucleotides match TRBD1. The CDR3 covers 18 residues. Germline V gives CDR1 SNHLY, CDR2 FYNNEI. The trim removed 6 bases at V and 5 bases at J, leaving 17 bases unmatched. The CDR3 nucleotides read TGTGCCAGCAGCTCCGGGACAGGGGGCCCTAGCGGGAGTGACGAGCAGTACTTC. It specifies CASSSGTGGPSGSDEQYF.

In this sample, this clonotype turned up a few times. The rearrangement uses TRBV5-6 and TRBJ1-4; the match to TRBD1 covers 8 bases. The germline V gene encodes CDR1 SGHDT and CDR2 YYEEEE. The CDR3 sequence is 18 residues long. J gave up 8 bases and V 0 bases, and 15 bases lay outside the gene matches. For the CDR3, the DNA is TGTGCCAGCAGCTTGGAGGGGCAGGGGGCGCCGAGTTGGGAAAAACTGTTTTTT. As protein: CASSLEGQGAPSWEKLFF.

Concerning this clonotype: Just one base apart from a much larger clone, this may be a read error. V is TRBV4-3 and J is TRBJ2-3, with D perhaps TRBD2 (5 bases). The CDR3 contains 14 residues. The V gene's germline CDR1 is LGHNA and CDR2 YSLEER. The CDR3 reads CASSHYGGTYTQYF. The CDR3 nucleotides are TGCGCCAGCAGCCACTATGGAGGCACATATACGCAGTATTTT.

This clonotype was seen many times. This chain links TRBV21-1 with TRBJ1-6; the table assigns TRBD1, which was not confirmed against the DNA. TRBV21-1 is tagged as a pseudogene. The CDR3 loop spans 15 amino acids. CDR3: CASSKDRTENSPLHF. The CDR3 coding sequence is TGTGCCAGCAGCAAAGACAGGACGGAGAATTCACCCCTCCACTTT.

In its sample, this clonotype was seen many times. The genes are TRBV29-1 and TRBJ2-1; D ambiguous. Germline CDR1 reads SQVTM; CDR2 reads ANQGSEA. V dropped 6 bases and J dropped 4 bases, with 10 bases sitting between them. The CDR3 is 12 amino acids. The CDR3 bases are TGCAGCGTGGCGAACCAGTACAATGAGCAGTTCTTC. Translating it yields CSVANQYNEQFF.

This clonotype was detected many times. The genes are TRBV12-3 or TRBV12-4 and TRBJ2-7, with D possibly TRBD1 on 6 matching bases. Trimming stripped 5 bases from V and 0 bases from J, with 17 bases between. The CDR3 consists of 16 residues. The CDR3 DNA follows: TGTGCCAGCAGTCAAATAAACCGGGACAACTCCTACGAGCAGTACTTC. It codes for CASSQINRDNSYEQYF.

This clonotype appeared many times. The chain carries TRBV7-9 and TRBJ1-2; no clear D. The CDR3 has 11 amino acids. V lost 5 bases and J 7 bases, leaving 8 bases between the germline ends. The V gene's germline CDR1 is SEHNR and CDR2 FQNEAQ (reference sequence). The CDR3 reads CASSPGFGYTF. CDR3 coding DNA: TGTGCCAGCAGCCCTGGCTTTGGCTACACCTTC.

This clonotype was seen ten or more times. The chain has TRBV18 and TRBJ2-1; possible D gene TRBD1, 7 bases. CDR3 length: 14 amino acids. V shed 3 bases and J shed 9 bases, with 15 bases lying between them. Germline V gene lookup returns CDR1 KGHSH and CDR2 LQKENI. The chain's CDR3 is CASSPDTGEVEQFF. The CDR3 nucleotides read TGTGCCAGCTCACCTGATACAGGGGAGGTTGAGCAGTTCTTC.

Note on this clonotype: A read error may account for a junction end that differs from germline. The rearrangement links TRBV4-3 to TRBJ2-1; weak D call: TRBD2 (5 bases). The CDR3 sequence is 13 residues long. The germline V gene has CDR1 LGHNA and CDR2 YSLEER. The CDR3 nucleotides read TGCGCCAGCAGCCAAGATAGCGAGACTGGTAAGGTCTTC. Translating gives CASSQDSETGKVF.

This clonotype has ten or more counts. The V gene is TRBV6-5, the J gene TRBJ2-3; TRBD1 or TRBD2 may be the D gene (5 bases each). V was trimmed by 4 bases and J by 3 bases, leaving 11 bases between them. The CDR3 is made up of 14 amino acids. Germline V gene lookup returns CDR1 MNHEY and CDR2 SVGAGI. The chain's CDR3 is CASSWDVRTDTQYF. The DNA for the CDR3 is TGTGCCAGCAGTTGGGACGTGAGGACAGATACGCAGTATTTT.

The sample holds many counts of this clonotype. The gene calls are TRBV7-9 and TRBJ2-3; no reliable D call. Germline CDR1 and CDR2: SEHNR and FQNEAQ (reference sequence). This CDR3 is built from 16 residues. V dropped 1 base and J dropped 0 bases, with 11 bases sitting between them. CDR3: CASSLGVGRSTDTQYF. The CDR3 nucleotides read TGTGCCAGCAGCTTAGGAGTGGGAAGGAGCACAGATACGCAGTATTTT.

The V gene is TRBV7-2, the J gene TRBJ2-7; 11 bases line up with TRBD2. The germline gives CDR1 SGHTA, CDR2 FQGNSA. This CDR3 contains 19 residues. V lost 5 bases and J lost 2; bases outside the gene matches: 17. The CDR3 DNA reads as TGTGCCAGCAGCACCAACGGACTAGCGGGCGGGTATGAGGCCTACGAGCAGTACTTC. Its protein product is CASSTNGLAGGYEAYEQYF. Filled out from reference TRBV7-2 and TRBJ2-7, the complete variable domain reads GAGVSQSPSNKVTEKGKDVELRCDPISGHTALYWYRQSLGQGLEFLIYFQGNSAPDKSGLPSDRFSAERTGGSVSTLTIQRTQQEDSAVYLCASSTNGLAGGYEAYEQYFGPGTRLTVT.

A few counts support this clonotype. J is TRBJ1-4 and V is TRBV12-3 or TRBV12-4; perhaps TRBD1 as D (5 bases). There are 16 residues in the CDR3. V gave up 6 bases and J gave up 3 bases, with 17 bases separating them. CDR3 sequence reads: CASSHNPGRPNEKLFF. The CDR3 DNA sequence: TGTGCCAGCAGCCACAATCCGGGACGGCCTAATGAAAAACTGTTTTTT.

This chain joins TRBV6-5 and TRBJ2-3, with 7 bases matching TRBD2. The CDR3 is made up of 16 amino acids. V shed 0 bases, J shed 4 bases, and the junction held 7 bases outside the gene matches. Germline CDR1 MNHEY, CDR2 SVGAGI. The CDR3 is CASSYSSGGGADTQYF. CDR3 nucleotide sequence: TGTGCCAGCAGTTACTCATCCGGCGGGGGTGCAGATACGCAGTATTTT.

This clonotype came up a few times. An end of the junction does not agree with germline; a read error may underlie this. CDR3 amino acids: CASSPTSGRYTEQFF. In DNA, the CDR3 is TGTGCCAGCAGCCCCACTAGCGGGAGGTACACTGAGCAGTTCTTC. The rearrangement joins TRBV7-9 to TRBJ2-1; the match to TRBD2 covers 12 bases. The germline V gene has CDR1 SEHNR and CDR2 FQNEAQ (reference sequence). The length of the CDR3 is 15 residues.

This chain joins TRBV4-3 and TRBJ2-5, with D unclear. V lost 3 bases, J lost 1 base, and 6 bases lay in between. CDR1 and CDR2 from the germline V gene are LGHNA and YSLEER. The CDR3 spans 13 residues. The CDR3 region is CASSHSSQETQYF. The CDR3 coding sequence is TGCGCCAGCAGCCACTCAAGCCAAGAGACCCAGTACTTC.

This clonotype was counted ten times or more. The chain uses TRBV7-2 and TRBJ2-2, with 8 nucleotides matching TRBD2. J gave up 6 bases and V 2 bases, and 5 bases lay outside the gene matches. Germline CDR1 SGHTA, CDR2 FQGNSA. The CDR3 has 15 amino acids. This CDR3 is CASSLTLAGAGELFF. As DNA, the CDR3 is TGTGCCAGCAGCTTAACTCTAGCGGGCGCCGGGGAGCTGTTTTTT. The entire variable domain, with the rest obtained from reference TRBV7-2 and TRBJ2-2, is as follows: GAGVSQSPSNKVTEKGKDVELRCDPISGHTALYWYRQSLGQGLEFLIYFQGNSAPDKSGLPSDRFSAERTGGSVSTLTIQRTQQEDSAVYLCASSLTLAGAGELFFGEGSRLTVL.

The chain has TRBV2 and TRBJ1-5, with a tentative D call TRBD1 (6 bases). Germline CDR1 reads SNHLY; CDR2 reads FYNNEI. The CDR3 covers 18 residues. V lost 8 bases and J lost 7, with 30 bases in between. CDR3 protein: CASCLVLIGVRGGQPQHF. The CDR3 DNA reads as TGTGCCAGCTGTTTAGTTCTTATCGGCGTCAGGGGAGGACAGCCCCAGCATTTT.

This chain links TRBV2 with TRBJ2-5, with TRBD1 matching 10 bases. V lost 6 bases to trimming and J lost 1 base; unmatched junction nucleotides: 14. The CDR3 runs to 18 residues. The germline CDR1 and CDR2 sequences are SNHLY and FYNNEI. The CDR3 DNA sequence: TGTGCCAGCAGGCCCGGGACAGGGGCCGTACCAAGCCAAGAGACCCAGTACTTC. This codes for CASRPGTGAVPSQETQYF.

There are many counts of this clonotype. This rearrangement joins TRBV28 to TRBJ2-1; tentative D call: TRBD1 (6 bases). The germline V gene encodes CDR1 MDHEN and CDR2 SYDVKM. V dropped 10 bases and J dropped 7 bases, with 20 bases sitting between them. The CDR3 loop spans 14 amino acids. The CDR3 region has the DNA TGTGCCACCTCAGAGGCAGGGGCTAGGAATGAGCAGTTCTTC. Translated: CATSEAGARNEQFF.

The chain recombines TRBV7-8 with TRBJ2-7, with D perhaps TRBD2 (5 bases). Trimming removed 4 bases at V and 3 bases at J, with 13 bases between. Germline V gives CDR1 SGHVS, CDR2 FQNEAQ. This CDR3 is 14 amino acids long. CDR3 DNA: TGTGCCAGCAGCTCCCGGGGATCCCGCTACGAGCAGTACTTC. Translation gives CASSSRGSRYEQYF.

This clonotype was detected many times. This chain links TRBV6-6 with TRBJ2-3; D is uncertain. The CDR3 is 12 residues long. Germline CDR1 MNHNY, CDR2 SVGAGI (reference sequence). Trimming cost V 2 bases and J 6 bases, with 6 bases left between them. CDR3 in DNA: TGTGCCAGCAGTTACCCCCGGGATACGCAGTATTTT. Its translation: CASSYPRDTQYF.

This sequence joins TRBV27 and TRBJ1-1, with TRBD1 matching over 9 bases. Germline CDR1 is MNHEY and CDR2 is SMNVEV (reference sequence). The junction had 7 bases not matched to a gene; V was cut back by 3 bases and J by 5 bases. This CDR3 spans 15 amino acids. CDR3 loop: CASSFSRDRVTEAFF. The CDR3 DNA sequence: TGTGCCAGCAGTTTTTCCCGGGACAGGGTAACTGAAGCTTTCTTT.